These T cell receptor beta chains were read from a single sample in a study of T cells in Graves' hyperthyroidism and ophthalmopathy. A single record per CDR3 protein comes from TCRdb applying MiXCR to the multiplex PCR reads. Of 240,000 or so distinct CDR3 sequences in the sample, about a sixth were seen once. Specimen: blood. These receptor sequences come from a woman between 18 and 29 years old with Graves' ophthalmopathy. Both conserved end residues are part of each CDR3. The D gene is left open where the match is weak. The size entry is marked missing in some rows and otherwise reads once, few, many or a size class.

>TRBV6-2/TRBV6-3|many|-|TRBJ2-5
CASRSSGQETQYF
TGTGCCAGCAGGTCGAGCGGCCAAGAGACCCAGTACTTC
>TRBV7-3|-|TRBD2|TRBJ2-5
CASSPSGRAEETQYF
TGTGCCAGCAGCCCTAGCGGGAGGGCCGAGGAGACCCAGTACTTC
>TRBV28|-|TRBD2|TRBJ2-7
CASSWGLAGVTEQYF
TGTGCCAGCAGTTGGGGACTAGCGGGAGTAACCGAGCAGTACTTC
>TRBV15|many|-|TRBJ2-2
CATSRSNGGELFF
TGTGCCACCAGCAGATCCAATGGCGGGGAGCTGTTTTTT
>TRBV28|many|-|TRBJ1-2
CASSFPAPLLGYTF
TGTGCCAGCAGTTTCCCAGCGCCCTTGCTAGGCTACACCTTC
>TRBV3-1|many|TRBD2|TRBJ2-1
CASSQEYSGRGNSEQFF
TGTGCCAGCAGCCAAGAGTATTCCGGGAGGGGAAATAGTGAGCAGTTCTTC
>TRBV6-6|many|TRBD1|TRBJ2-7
CASSYQGASYEQYF
TGTGCCAGCAGTTACCAGGGGGCCTCCTACGAGCAGTACTTC
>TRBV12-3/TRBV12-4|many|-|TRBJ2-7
CASSSSGVEQYF
TGTGCCAGCAGTTCGTCCGGGGTCGAGCAGTACTTC
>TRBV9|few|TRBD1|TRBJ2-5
CASSSRDRPQETQYF
TGTGCCAGCAGCTCCCGGGACAGGCCGCAAGAGACCCAGTACTTC
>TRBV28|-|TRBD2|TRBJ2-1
CASSRRSGASPYNEQFF
TGTGCCAGCAGTCGTCGTAGCGGGGCCTCTCCCTACAATGAGCAGTTCTTC
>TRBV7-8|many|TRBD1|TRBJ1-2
CASSSGTGYGGYTF
TGTGCCAGCAGCTCAGGGACAGGGTATGGCGGCTACACCTTC
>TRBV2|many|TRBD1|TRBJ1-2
CASSEFGQGYGYTF
TGTGCCAGCAGTGAATTCGGACAGGGCTATGGCTACACCTTC
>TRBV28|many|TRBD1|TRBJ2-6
CASIQGAAGANVLTF
TGTGCCAGCATTCAGGGGGCTGCTGGGGCCAACGTCCTGACTTTC
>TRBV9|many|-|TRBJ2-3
CASSVDGGIPDTQYF
TGTGCCAGCAGCGTAGATGGGGGGATACCAGATACGCAGTATTTT
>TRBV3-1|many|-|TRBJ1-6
CASSQDSSNSPLHF
TGTGCCAGCAGCCAAGACAGCTCAAATTCACCCCTCCACTTT
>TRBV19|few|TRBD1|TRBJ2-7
CASKARGRNEQYF
TGTGCCAGTAAGGCCAGGGGGCGGAACGAGCAGTACTTC
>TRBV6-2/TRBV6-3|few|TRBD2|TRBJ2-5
CASSPLGGVRTQETQYF
TGTGCCAGCAGTCCCCTGGGAGGGGTCAGGACTCAAGAGACCCAGTACTTC
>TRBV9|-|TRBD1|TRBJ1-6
CASSALTGQINSPLHF
TGTGCCAGCAGCGCTTTAACGGGACAGATTAATTCACCCCTCCACTTT
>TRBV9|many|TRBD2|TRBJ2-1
CASSVGGSGGGYNEQFF
TGTGCCAGCAGCGTAGGGGGAAGCGGGGGGGGTTACAATGAGCAGTTCTTC
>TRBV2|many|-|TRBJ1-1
CASSLREIKGTEAFF
TGTGCCAGCAGTCTTAGGGAAATAAAGGGCACTGAAGCTTTCTTT
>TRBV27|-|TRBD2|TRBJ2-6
CASSSPGLAAGANVLTF
TGTGCCAGCAGTTCTCCAGGACTAGCGGCTGGGGCCAACGTCCTGACTTTC
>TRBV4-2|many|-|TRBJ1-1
CASSQEARGQNTEAFF
TGTGCCAGCAGCCAAGAGGCCCGGGGACAGAACACTGAAGCTTTCTTT
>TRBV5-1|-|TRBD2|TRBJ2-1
CASSFIAGGPSNEQFF
TGCGCCAGCAGCTTTATAGCGGGGGGGCCTTCCAATGAGCAGTTCTTC
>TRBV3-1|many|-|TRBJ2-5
CASSQVGRPGETQYF
TGTGCCAGCAGCCAAGTAGGACGCCCCGGAGAGACCCAGTACTTC
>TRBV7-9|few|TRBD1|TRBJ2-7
CASDRTGVGEQYF
TGTGCCAGTGACCGGACAGGGGTAGGGGAGCAGTACTTC
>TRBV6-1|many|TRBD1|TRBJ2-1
CASIQGAAEQFF
TGTGCCAGCATACAGGGGGCCGCTGAGCAGTTCTTC
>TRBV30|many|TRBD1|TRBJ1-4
CAWMRTGSNEKLFF
TGTGCCTGGATGAGGACAGGGTCGAATGAAAAACTGTTTTTT
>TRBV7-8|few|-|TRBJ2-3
CASSPTASRTVVTDTQYF
TGTGCCAGCAGCCCCACCGCCTCTCGGACAGTTGTCACAGATACGCAGTATTTT
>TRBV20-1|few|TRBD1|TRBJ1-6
CSARIGQGSYNSPLHF
TGCAGTGCTAGAATTGGACAGGGCTCCTATAATTCACCCCTCCACTTT
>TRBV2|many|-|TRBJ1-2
CASSVSNYGYTF
TGTGCCAGCAGTGTGTCGAACTATGGCTACACCTTC
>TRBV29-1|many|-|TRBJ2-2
CSVHRGGNGELFF
TGCAGCGTGCACAGGGGAGGGAACGGGGAGCTGTTTTTT
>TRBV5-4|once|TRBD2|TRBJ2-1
CASSLKGLAGESSYNEQFF
TGTGCCAGCAGCTTAAAGGGACTAGCGGGAGAGAGCTCCTACAATGAGCAGTTCTTC
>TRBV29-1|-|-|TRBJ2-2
CSVPIFTNTGELFF
TGCAGCGTCCCAATATTTACGAACACCGGGGAGCTGTTTTTT
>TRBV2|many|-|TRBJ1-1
CASRASLTEAFF
TGTGCCAGCAGAGCCAGTCTGACTGAAGCTTTCTTT
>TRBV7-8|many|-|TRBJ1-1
CASSLPAMDRSGTEAFF
TGTGCCAGCAGCCTACCCGCTATGGACAGATCTGGGACTGAAGCTTTCTTT
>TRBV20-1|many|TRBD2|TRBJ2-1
CSARDPGSGRLAYNEQFF
TGCAGTGCTAGAGATCCAGGTAGCGGGAGGTTAGCCTACAATGAGCAGTTCTTC
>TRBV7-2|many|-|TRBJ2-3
CASSLELPDTQYF
TGTGCCAGCAGCTTAGAATTGCCAGATACGCAGTATTTT
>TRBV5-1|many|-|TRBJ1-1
CASSLVTGRITEAFF
TGCGCCAGCAGCTTGGTCACGGGGAGGATCACTGAAGCTTTCTTT
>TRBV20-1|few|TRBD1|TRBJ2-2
CSARGGTGGANTGELFF
TGCAGTGCTAGAGGGGGGACAGGGGGTGCGAACACCGGGGAGCTGTTTTTT
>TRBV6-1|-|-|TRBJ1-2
CASSKRAGLNGYTF
TGTGCCAGCAGTAAACGCGCGGGTCTTAATGGCTACACCTTC
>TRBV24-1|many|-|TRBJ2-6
CAAGGQSISGANVLTF
TGTGCCGCAGGCGGGCAGTCAATCTCTGGGGCCAACGTCCTGACTTTC
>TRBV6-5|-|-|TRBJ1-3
CASSYSGGVSGNTIYF
TGTGCCAGCAGTTACTCGGGCGGGGTGTCTGGAAACACCATATATTTT
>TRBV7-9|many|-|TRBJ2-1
CASSWLLADNEQFF
TGTGCCAGCAGCTGGCTCCTGGCAGACAATGAGCAGTTCTTC
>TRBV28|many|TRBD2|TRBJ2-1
CASSLGTSSYNEQFF
TGTGCCAGCAGCTTGGGGACTAGCTCCTACAATGAGCAGTTCTTC
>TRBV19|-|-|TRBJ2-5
CASWGGGSGETQYF
TGTGCCAGTTGGGGTGGCGGGTCCGGCGAGACCCAGTACTTC
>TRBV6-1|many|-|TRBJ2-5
CASSPYDRTKETQYF
TGTGCCAGCAGTCCCTACGACAGGACGAAAGAGACCCAGTACTTC
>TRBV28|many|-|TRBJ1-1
CASTHPGVSTEAFF
TGTGCCAGCACCCACCCCGGGGTGAGCACTGAAGCTTTCTTT
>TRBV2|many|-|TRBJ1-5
CASSFPGLNQPQHF
TGTGCCAGCAGTTTCCCAGGGCTCAATCAGCCCCAGCATTTT
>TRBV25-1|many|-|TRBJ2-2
CASSGRGGAGPNTGELFF
TGTGCCAGCAGTGGGAGGGGGGGAGCAGGGCCGAACACCGGGGAGCTGTTTTTT
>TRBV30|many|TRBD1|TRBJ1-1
CAWITDRGHPEAFF
TGTGCCTGGATTACGGACAGGGGGCACCCTGAAGCTTTCTTT
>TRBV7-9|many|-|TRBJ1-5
CASSPDSPNQPQHF
TGTGCCAGCAGCCCCGACAGCCCCAATCAGCCCCAGCATTTT
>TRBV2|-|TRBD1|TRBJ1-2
CASSRPGTENYGYTF
TGTGCCAGCAGTCGCCCCGGGACAGAGAACTATGGCTACACCTTC
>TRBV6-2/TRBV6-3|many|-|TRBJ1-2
CASSSDRRYGYTF
TGTGCCAGCAGCTCCGACAGGCGCTATGGCTACACCTTC
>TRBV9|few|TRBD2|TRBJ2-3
CASSVRGDTDTQYF
TGTGCCAGCAGCGTGCGGGGGGACACAGATACGCAGTATTTT
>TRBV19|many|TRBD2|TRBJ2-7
CASSIEGTSGRYEQYF
TGTGCCAGTAGTATAGAGGGGACTAGCGGGCGGTACGAGCAGTACTTC